This section outlines one TCR beta chain sequence together with its context. Its antigen is unidentified. Using immunoSEQ multiplex PCR, the repertoire was profiled, and TCRdb retains in-frame clones only, with some absent. The repertoire holds approximately 100,000 clones, with around 87% as singletons. The sample originates from a study of T cell responses to AZD1222 COVID-19 vaccine. Germline CDR1 ENHRY, CDR2 SYGVKD. The CDR3 runs 13 residues. V trimming: 6 bases; J trimming: 5 bases; junction bases outside the gene matches: 5. General study findings and limits: The donors showed a predominance of white British ancestry and of females, with possible underestimation of clonal diversity. Nearly half of spike-specific TCRs reportedly target unmutated variant regions. Repertoire sampling happened only post peak T cell response.

Second-dose intervals near 4 or 12 weeks were combined. The V gene is TRBV10-3, the J gene TRBJ2-7, with 9 bases matching TRBD2. Sequenced material: peripheral blood, taken 28 days after the second AZD1222 dose. The receptor was isolated from an adult who received the AZD1222 COVID-19 vaccine. The CDR3 region has the DNA TGTGCCATCAGATCTAGCGGGACAAACGAGCAGTACTTC. The encoded protein is CAIRSSGTNEQYF.